The rows below give T cell receptor beta chains drawn from one sample of a study of blood T cell repertoires in COVID-19. Here immunoSEQ multiplex PCR was the method, and the copy in TCRdb shows in-frame clones only, minus some. The sample lists tens of thousands of clones, roughly 70% occurring once. Material: peripheral blood. The source is a man aged 65 to 79 with COVID-19, enrolled during active disease. CDR3s include the opening cysteine and the closing phenylalanine or tryptophan. The order of the fields is CDR3 protein, CDR3 DNA, V gene, D gene, J gene, clone size. The D gene is left open where the match is weak. Not every row has a clone size; where given, it reads once, few, many or a size class.

CASQSGRIPFF,TGTGCCAGCCAAAGCGGGAGGATTCCGTTCTTC,TRBV6-6,TRBD2,TRBJ2-1,NA
CASSLGLGYEQYF,TGTGCCAGCAGCTTGGGACTAGGCTACGAGCAGTACTTC,TRBV5-6,NA,TRBJ2-7,NA
CAAQRGSNTEAFF,TGTGCCGCCCAACGGGGGAGCAACACTGAAGCTTTCTTT,TRBV12-3/TRBV12-4,NA,TRBJ1-1,NA
CASSIERVRQPQHF,TGTGCCAGCAGTATAGAGAGGGTCCGGCAGCCCCAGCATTTT,TRBV28,NA,TRBJ1-5,NA
CASSLFAGPDTQYF,TGTGCCAGCAGTTTATTTGCGGGGCCAGATACGCAGTATTTT,TRBV28,NA,TRBJ2-3,NA
CASSSGQHYGYTF,TGTGCCAGCAGTTCCGGACAGCACTATGGCTACACCTTC,TRBV6-2/TRBV6-3,NA,TRBJ1-2,NA
CASSREATDTQYF,TGTGCCAGCAGTCGGGAGGCCACAGATACGCAGTATTTT,TRBV28,TRBD2,TRBJ2-3,once
CASSLTDTDTQYF,TGTGCCAGCAGCTTGACAGACACAGATACGCAGTATTTT,TRBV7-2,NA,TRBJ2-3,NA
CASSLQTRRGNEQFF,TGTGCCAGCAGCTTACAGACTCGTAGGGGCAATGAGCAGTTCTTC,TRBV7-2,NA,TRBJ2-1,NA
CASSLWNRPDYEQYF,TGTGCCAGCAGTTTATGGAACAGACCAGATTACGAGCAGTACTTC,TRBV27,NA,TRBJ2-7,NA
CASSLRGQPTNEKLFF,TGTGCCAGCAGCTTAAGGGGACAACCAACTAATGAAAAACTGTTTTTT,TRBV11-2,NA,TRBJ1-4,NA
CASSRQLAGDTGELFF,TGTGCCAGCAGTCGACAACTAGCGGGAGACACCGGGGAGCTGTTTTTT,TRBV6-6,TRBD2,TRBJ2-2,few
CASSPKLARGVYNEQFF,TGTGCCAGTAGTCCAAAACTAGCGCGGGGAGTCTACAATGAGCAGTTCTTC,TRBV19,TRBD2,TRBJ2-1,NA
CASSDPASGSGRRFF,TGTGCCAGCAGTGACCCAGCTAGCGGGAGTGGTCGGCGGTTCTTC,TRBV25-1,TRBD2,TRBJ2-1,NA
CASSYNGGETQPQHF,TGTGCCAGCAGTTACAATGGAGGGGAGACTCAGCCCCAGCATTTT,TRBV6-5,NA,TRBJ1-5,few
CASSLAQGAYSEQYF,TGTGCCAGCAGCTTGGCACAGGGGGCGTATTCCGAGCAGTACTTC,TRBV5-6,TRBD1,TRBJ2-7,once
CASSPRGGARGGTLYEQYF,TGTGCCAGCAGCCCCCGCGGGGGCGCGCGGGGAGGGACCCTCTACGAGCAGTACTTC,TRBV7-2,NA,TRBJ2-7,few
CASGTSGRAENEQFF,TGTGCCAGCGGTACCAGCGGGAGGGCAGAGAATGAGCAGTTCTTC,TRBV9,TRBD2,TRBJ2-1,NA
CASSRGQLTNSGNTIYF,TGTGCCAGCTCACGTGGACAGTTAACTAACTCTGGAAACACCATATATTTT,TRBV18,NA,TRBJ1-3,few
CASSQGTSFGDEQFF,TGTGCCAGCAGTCAAGGGACTAGCTTCGGGGATGAGCAGTTCTTC,TRBV28,TRBD2,TRBJ2-1,NA
CASRKGLENTGELFF,TGTGCCAGCAGAAAGGGACTGGAGAACACCGGGGAGCTGTTTTTT,TRBV6-5,NA,TRBJ2-2,few
CASSLEAGAKNIQYF,TGTGCCAGCAGCTTAGAAGCGGGAGCCAAAAACATTCAGTACTTC,TRBV11-2,NA,TRBJ2-4,NA
CASRGTDLLNTEAFF,TGTGCCAGTCGGGGGACAGACTTATTGAACACTGAAGCTTTCTTT,TRBV28,TRBD1,TRBJ1-1,NA
CASSLGSGGAYEQYF,TGTGCCAGCAGCTTAGGGTCCGGGGGGGCCTACGAGCAGTACTTC,TRBV7-2,TRBD2,TRBJ2-7,NA
CATSRDLGFYGYTF,TGTGCCACCAGCAGAGATCTAGGATTCTATGGCTACACCTTC,TRBV15,NA,TRBJ1-2,NA
CASSQDADRAYEQYF,TGTGCCAGCAGCCAAGATGCCGACAGGGCCTACGAGCAGTACTTC,TRBV3-1/TRBV3-2,TRBD1,TRBJ2-7,NA
CASSDRGRTDTQYF,TGTGCCAGCAGTGACAGGGGGCGCACAGATACGCAGTATTTT,TRBV6-1,TRBD1,TRBJ2-3,NA
CASSRDSYTQYF,TGTGCCAGCAGCCGTGACAGCTATACGCAGTATTTT,TRBV14,NA,TRBJ2-3,many
CASSAQGQGNSPLHF,TGTGCCAGCAGCGCACAAGGACAGGGGAATTCACCCCTCCACTTT,TRBV9,TRBD1,TRBJ1-6,NA
CASSLVGLVRASYNEQFF,TGTGCCAGCAGCTTAGTTGGTCTCGTCAGGGCCTCCTACAATGAGCAGTTCTTC,TRBV7-2,NA,TRBJ2-1,NA
CASSVGGREAFF,TGCGCCAGCAGTGTGGGGGGACGTGAAGCTTTCTTT,TRBV5-1,NA,TRBJ1-1,few
CASSLLGDRADGGYTF,TGTGCCAGTAGCCTCCTAGGGGATAGAGCCGATGGGGGCTACACCTTC,TRBV19,NA,TRBJ1-2,few
CATSAAGLSPLHF,TGTGCCACCAGTGCGGCAGGGCTTTCACCCCTCCACTTT,TRBV24-1,NA,TRBJ1-6,NA
CASSPGGQSSYNSPLHF,TGTGCCAGCTCACCAGGCGGCCAGAGCTCCTATAATTCACCCCTCCACTTT,TRBV18,NA,TRBJ1-6,few
CASSLTEGGRLDTQYF,TGTGCCAGCAGTTTAACTGAAGGGGGCAGGTTAGATACGCAGTATTTT,TRBV28,TRBD1,TRBJ2-3,NA